Below are 24 T cell receptor beta chains sequenced from a single sample in a study of blood T cell repertoires in COVID-19. Data came from immunoSEQ multiplex PCR; TCRdb stores just in-frame clones and leaves some out. Among more than 85,000 clones listed, nearly 80% were seen once. What was sequenced was peripheral blood. These receptors were taken from a woman of 80 years or more with active or convalescent COVID-19.

This clone has just one count. The rearrangement links TRBV27 to TRBJ1-6, with D possibly being TRBD1 (6 bases). The CDR3 loop spans 16 amino acids. Deletions cut 5 bases from V and 0 bases from J, with 11 bases between. From germline, CDR1 is MNHEY and CDR2 SMNVEV (reference sequence). The CDR3 here is CASSRHRASYNSPLHF. Written as DNA, the CDR3 is TGTGCCAGCAGTCGGCACAGGGCCTCCTATAATTCACCCCTCCACTTT.

V gene TRBV6-2 or TRBV6-3 combines with J gene TRBJ2-2, with D unclear. The CDR3 has 13 amino acids. V dropped 8 bases and J dropped 6 bases, with 13 bases sitting between them. CDR1 is MNHEY and CDR2 is SVGEGT in the germline V gene. CDR3 DNA: TGTGCCAGCGGTTTAATTTCTGCCGGGGAGCTGTTTTTT. It specifies CASGLISAGELFF.

The CDR3 protein is CASSFRGYQPQHF. The CDR3 region has the DNA TGTGCCAGCAGTTTCCGGGGTTATCAGCCCCAGCATTTT. The rearrangement links TRBV12-3 or TRBV12-4 to TRBJ1-5; no reliable D call. V lost 3 bases and J lost 5, with 8 bases in between. The CDR3 sequence is 13 residues long.

This clone was counted between two and nine times. The chain couples TRBV5-1 to TRBJ1-1, with TRBD1 as a possible D gene (5 bases). Germline V lookup: CDR1 SGHRS, CDR2 YFSETQ. There are 15 residues in the CDR3. V was clipped by 3 bases and J by 0 bases, with 12 bases between them. In DNA, the CDR3 is TGCGCCAGCAGCTGGGATGGACACTTGAACACTGAAGCTTTCTTT. It translates to CASSWDGHLNTEAFF. Based on the CDR3 plus reference TRBV5-1 and TRBJ1-1, the full variable domain is KAGVTQTPRYLIKTRGQQVTLSCSPISGHRSVSWYQQTPGQGLQFLFEYFSETQRNKGNFPGRFSGRQFSNSRSEMNVSTLELGDSALYLCASSWDGHLNTEAFFGQGTRLTVV.

The chain links TRBV5-1 to TRBJ2-2; 10 positions agree with TRBD1. Unmatched junction bases numbered 0, after V lost 5 bases and J lost 5 bases. Germline V gene data show CDR1 as SGHRS and CDR2 as YFSETQ. The CDR3 loop spans 13 amino acids. CDR3 sequence: CASRGQGTGELFF. The CDR3 nucleotides read TGCGCCAGCAGGGGACAGGGGACCGGGGAGCTGTTTTTT.

This chain uses TRBV28 with TRBJ1-5; a possible D gene is TRBD1 (6 bases). The CDR3 sequence is 12 residues long. Germline-derived CDR1 and CDR2 are MDHEN and SYDVKM. The germline V and J ends were trimmed by 3 bases and 9 bases, with 9 bases remaining between them. The CDR3: CASSFWGLPQHF. The CDR3 region has the DNA TGTGCCAGCAGTTTCTGGGGGCTGCCCCAGCATTTT. The variable domain in full, with the rest retrieved from reference TRBV28 and TRBJ1-5, is DVKVTQSSRYLVKRTGEKVFLECVQDMDHENMFWYRQDPGLGLRLIYFSYDVKMKEKGDIPEGYSVSREKKERFSLILESASTNQTSMYLCASSFWGLPQHFGDGTRLSIL.

CDR3 sequence: CASSLQGAGSYEQYF. CDR3 in DNA: TGTGCCAGCAGTTTACAGGGGGCAGGTTCCTACGAGCAGTACTTC. The gene calls are TRBV2 and TRBJ2-7, with TRBD1 matching over 9 bases. J was trimmed by 1 base and V by 5 bases; bases with no gene match: 6. There are 15 residues in the CDR3. The germline gives CDR1 SNHLY, CDR2 FYNNEI.

This clone was picked up a small number of times. The chain uses TRBV27 and TRBJ2-4, with a tentative D call TRBD2 (7 bases). V lost 5 bases to trimming and J lost 8 bases, with 13 bases between them. Germline assignment: CDR1 MNHEY and CDR2 SMNVEV (reference sequence). CDR3 length equals 13 residues. The CDR3 bases are TGTGCCAGCAGTCCCCAGGGGAGGGACATTCAGTACTTC. Protein sequence: CASSPQGRDIQYF.

The chain employs TRBV5-1 and TRBJ2-1; 7 nucleotides match TRBD2. The CDR3 is 14 residues long. From germline, CDR1 is SGHRS and CDR2 YFSETQ. The trim removed 4 bases at V and 2 bases at J, leaving 3 bases unmatched. The CDR3 protein is CASSPSGTYNEQFF. The CDR3 DNA reads as TGCGCCAGCAGCCCAAGCGGGACCTACAATGAGCAGTTCTTC.

The chain combines TRBV7-8 with TRBJ1-1; D uncertain. The germline V gene has CDR1 SGHVS and CDR2 FQNEAQ. The CDR3 is 13 residues long. The ends were cut back, 4 bases at V and 0 bases at J, with 6 bases in the middle. CDR3 sequence (DNA): TGTGCCAGCAGCTGGGCAGTGAACACTGAAGCTTTCTTT. This gives the protein CASSWAVNTEAFF.

The rearrangement uses TRBV12-5 and TRBJ2-1, with 7 bases matching TRBD2. The CDR3 runs to 15 residues. After removal of 5 bases from V and 3 bases from J, the junction contained 7 bases not matched to a gene. The germline V gene encodes CDR1 LGHNT and CDR2 FRNRAP. The CDR3 coding sequence is TGTGCTAGTGGTAACTCACGGGACTACTACAATGAGCAGTTCTTC. Its translation: CASGNSRDYYNEQFF.

This clone showed up just a few times. This chain joins TRBV5-6 and TRBJ2-1, with TRBD1 matching over 9 bases. Trimming removed 2 bases from V and 6 bases from J; junction bases left unmatched: 9. This CDR3 is built from 16 residues. CDR1 is SGHDT and CDR2 is YYEEEE in the germline V gene. The DNA of the CDR3 is TGTGCCAGCAGCTTTCTCTCGGGACAGGGTATCAATGAGCAGTTCTTC. This translates into CASSFLSGQGINEQFF. Complete variable domain (other parts from reference TRBV5-6 and TRBJ2-1): DAGVTQSPTHLIKTRGQQVTLRCSPKSGHDTVSWYQQALGQGPQFIFQYYEEEERQRGNFPDRFSGHQFPNYSSELNVNALLLGDSALYLCASSFLSGQGINEQFFGPGTRLTVL.

The chain couples TRBV5-1 to TRBJ2-7, with D perhaps TRBD2 (6 bases). Germline CDR1 is SGHRS and CDR2 is YFSETQ. The CDR3 contains 15 residues. The V end was cut by 0 bases, the J end by 4 bases, with 14 bases between. The CDR3 spells CASSLVADRGYEQYF. CDR3 DNA sequence: TGCGCCAGCAGCTTGGTGGCGGACCGGGGGTACGAGCAGTACTTC.

The chain has TRBV5-1 and TRBJ2-1; 11 bases agree with TRBD2. CDR3 length: 16 residues. Germline loops: CDR1 SGHRS, CDR2 YFSETQ. After removal of 5 bases from V and 5 bases from J, the junction contained 9 bases not matched to a gene. As DNA, the CDR3 is TGCGCCAGCAGTACCATACTAGCGGGAGTTCACAATGAGCAGTTCTTC. It translates to CASSTILAGVHNEQFF.

The chain joins TRBV5-1 to TRBJ2-3; TRBD1 aligns across 10 bases. This CDR3 is 13 amino acids long. V trimming: 6 bases; J trimming: 3 bases; junction bases outside the gene matches: 1. Germline CDR1 and CDR2: SGHRS and YFSETQ. This CDR3 reads CASKGQGTDTQYF. CDR3 bases: TGCGCCAGCAAGGGACAGGGGACAGATACGCAGTATTTT. The variable domain in full, completed from reference TRBV5-1 and TRBJ2-3, reads KAGVTQTPRYLIKTRGQQVTLSCSPISGHRSVSWYQQTPGQGLQFLFEYFSETQRNKGNFPGRFSGRQFSNSRSEMNVSTLELGDSALYLCASKGQGTDTQYFGPGTRLTVL.

The chain links TRBV5-1 to TRBJ2-7; 12 bases map to TRBD1. CDR3 size: 14 residues. V dropped 7 bases and J dropped 4; count of bases not matched to a gene: 6. CDR1 is SGHRS and CDR2 is YFSETQ in the germline V gene. CDR3 in amino acids: CASGGTGGSYEQYF. CDR3 sequence (DNA): TGCGCCAGCGGAGGGACAGGGGGCTCTTACGAGCAGTACTTC.

The chain couples TRBV5-1 to TRBJ2-7, with D possibly being TRBD1 (6 bases). The V gene's germline CDR1 is SGHRS and CDR2 YFSETQ. V lost 0 bases to trimming and J lost 6 bases, with 10 bases between them. This CDR3 comprises 13 residues. CDR3 amino acids: CASSLVPTGEQYF. The CDR3 region has the DNA TGCGCCAGCAGCTTGGTCCCGACAGGCGAGCAGTACTTC.

Here the CDR3 reads CATSSRTGGNEQYF. The CDR3 nucleotides are TGTGCCACCAGTTCGAGGACAGGGGGCAACGAGCAGTACTTC. V is TRBV24-1 and J is TRBJ2-7; 11 bases match TRBD1. V trimming: 6 bases; J trimming: 5 bases; junction bases outside the gene matches: 5. This CDR3 contains 14 residues. Germline values: CDR1 KGHDR, CDR2 SFDVKD.

V usage is TRBV21-1 and J usage is TRBJ2-7; TRBD2 is the table's D call and was not checked against the DNA. TRBV21-1 is labeled a pseudogene. This CDR3 is 15 amino acids long. CDR3 in DNA: TGTGCCAGCAGCAAAGAAGTAGCGGGAGTGGGCGAGCAGTACTTC. Residues: CASSKEVAGVGEQYF.

The chain recombines TRBV29-1 with TRBJ1-2; no firm D call. This CDR3 is 14 amino acids long. The germline CDR1 and CDR2 sequences are SQVTM and ANQGSEA. Trimming took 4 bases from V and 4 from J, leaving 16 bases between them. The CDR3 nucleotides read TGCAGCGTTGGGGCGGGCACGAGCCGCTATGGCTACACCTTC. As protein: CSVGAGTSRYGYTF.

The chain's CDR3 is CASRAQADTQYF. The CDR3 DNA is TGTGCCAGCAGAGCCCAGGCAGATACGCAGTATTTT. The rearrangement links TRBV6-5 to TRBJ2-3; D remains ambiguous. Germline V CDR1 and CDR2: MNHEY, SVGAGI. The V gene lost 6 bases and the J gene lost 4 bases, with 8 bases spanning the gap. This CDR3 has 12 residues.

This sequence joins TRBV13 and TRBJ2-5; 7 bases are shared with TRBD1. Looked up from germline, CDR1 is PRHDT and CDR2 is FYEKMQ (reference sequence). The CDR3 spans 17 residues. J lost 5 bases, V lost 3 bases, and 15 bases had no gene match. CDR3 sequence: CASSFRVDRARGETQYF. Written as DNA, the CDR3 is TGTGCCAGCAGCTTCCGAGTCGACAGGGCCAGGGGGGAGACCCAGTACTTC.

The V call is TRBV5-1, the J call TRBJ2-1; D gene uncertain. This CDR3 has 16 amino acids. V shed 5 bases and J shed 9 bases, with 24 bases lying between them. Germline CDR1 and CDR2: SGHRS and YFSETQ. The CDR3 DNA reads as TGCGCCAGCAGTAAATCGGCGAGATCCATTTCAGGTGAGCAGTTCTTC. Translating it yields CASSKSARSISGEQFF.

CDR3 loop: CASSVDVVRGETQYF. The CDR3 region has the DNA TGTGCCAGCAGCGTAGATGTAGTCCGAGGGGAGACCCAGTACTTC. The rearrangement uses TRBV9 and TRBJ2-5, with D tentatively TRBD2 (5 bases). The length of the CDR3 is 15 residues. CDR1 is SGDLS and CDR2 is YYNGEE in the germline V gene. The V and J ends lost 0 bases and 5 bases respectively, with 14 bases between them.